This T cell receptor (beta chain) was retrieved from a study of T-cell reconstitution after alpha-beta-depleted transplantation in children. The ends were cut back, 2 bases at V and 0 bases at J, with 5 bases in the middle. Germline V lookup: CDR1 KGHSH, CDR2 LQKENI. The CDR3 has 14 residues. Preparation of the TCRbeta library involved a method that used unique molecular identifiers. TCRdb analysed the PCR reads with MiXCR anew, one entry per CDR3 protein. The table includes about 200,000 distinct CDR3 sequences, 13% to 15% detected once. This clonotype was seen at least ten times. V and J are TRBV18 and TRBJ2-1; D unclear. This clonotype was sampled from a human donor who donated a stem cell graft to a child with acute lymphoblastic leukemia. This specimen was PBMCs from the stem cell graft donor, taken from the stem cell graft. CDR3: CASSPSDSYNEQFF. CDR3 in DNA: TGTGCCAGCTCACCAAGCGACTCCTACAATGAGCAGTTCTTC.